Listed below are T cell receptor beta chains from one sample, sequenced in a study of cytomegalovirus exposure and HLA in healthy donors. Generated by immunoSEQ multiplex PCR, the TCRdb table keeps only in-frame clones and is missing some. In the table there are some 200,000 clones, about 77% of which are singletons. Sequenced input: PBMCs. These receptors were taken from a woman aged 25-40 years in good health and CMV-seronegative. Both conserved end residues are part of each CDR3. The order of the fields is clone size, D gene, V gene, J gene, CDR3 DNA, CDR3 protein. A D gene is named only where the DNA matches it firmly. A row's size may be missing; if present it is once, few, many or a size class.

size: -
D: -
V: TRBV6-5
J: TRBJ2-1
DNA: TGTGCCAGCAGTTTCTCAGTAATCGGTGAGCAGTTCTTC
CDR3: CASSFSVIGEQFF

size: few
D: -
V: TRBV10-3
J: TRBJ2-7
DNA: TGTGCCATCAGTGAGCCGGTGGGGCTCGGGGGCGAGCAGTACTTC
CDR3: CAISEPVGLGGEQYF

size: -
D: -
V: TRBV5-6
J: TRBJ1-6
DNA: TGTGCCAGCAGCTTGACTATGGGAGCTCTTTATAATTCACCCCCCCACTTT
CDR3: CASSLTMGALYNSPPHF

size: -
D: -
V: TRBV27
J: TRBJ1-2
DNA: TGTGCCAGCAGTTTATCGAGGGGCGGGGGGGGTGGCTACACCTTC
CDR3: CASSLSRGGGGGYTF

size: -
D: TRBD1
V: TRBV12-5
J: TRBJ1-6
DNA: TGTGCTAGTGGGGAACAGGGGGCCTATTCACCCCTCCACTTT
CDR3: CASGEQGAYSPLHF

size: -
D: -
V: TRBV30
J: TRBJ1-6
DNA: TGTGCCTGGAGTGCCACACCCTATAATTCACCCCTCCACTTT
CDR3: CAWSATPYNSPLHF

size: -
D: TRBD1
V: TRBV25-1
J: TRBJ1-4
DNA: TGTGCCAGCAGTGTTTTGACAGGGGGTAATGAAAAACTGTTTTTT
CDR3: CASSVLTGGNEKLFF

size: -
D: TRBD2
V: TRBV25-1
J: TRBJ2-7
DNA: TGTGCCAGCAGTCCACCGGGGGGGAGCTACGAGCAGTACTTC
CDR3: CASSPPGGSYEQYF

size: -
D: TRBD2
V: TRBV7-6
J: TRBJ2-1
DNA: TGTGCCAGCAGCTCCTTTCGGGGGGGCTTAAATGAGCAGTTCTTC
CDR3: CASSSFRGGLNEQFF

size: -
D: TRBD2
V: TRBV4-1
J: TRBJ2-1
DNA: TGCGCCAGCAGCCAAGATGGCGGGAGGAAGACTGAGCAGTTCTTC
CDR3: CASSQDGGRKTEQFF

size: -
D: -
V: TRBV4-2
J: TRBJ1-1
DNA: TGTGCCAGCAGCCAAGAAACGGTTCTGGGGGCCGCTGAAGCTTTCTTT
CDR3: CASSQETVLGAAEAFF

size: -
D: -
V: TRBV7-2
J: TRBJ2-7
DNA: TGTGCCAGCAGCTTAGTATGGGCTCGGTGGGAGCAGTACTTC
CDR3: CASSLVWARWEQYF

size: once
D: -
V: TRBV15
J: TRBJ1-3
DNA: TGTGCCACCAGCAGAGTAAATGGAAACACCATATATTTT
CDR3: CATSRVNGNTIYF

size: -
D: -
V: TRBV7-8
J: TRBJ2-7
DNA: TGTGCCAGCAGCTTAGACGACAGAATTCCCTACGAGCAGTACTTC
CDR3: CASSLDDRIPYEQYF

size: -
D: -
V: TRBV6-1
J: TRBJ2-1
DNA: TGTGCCAGCAGTGGGGGGGACGACTACAATGAGCAGTTCTTC
CDR3: CASSGGDDYNEQFF

size: -
D: TRBD2
V: TRBV7-2
J: TRBJ2-7
DNA: TGTGCCAGCAGCTTAGCCCACCAGCGGGGGGCCTACGAGCAGTACTTC
CDR3: CASSLAHQRGAYEQYF

size: -
D: -
V: TRBV6-1
J: TRBJ1-2
DNA: TGTGCCAGCAGTGAATGGGCCTATGGCTACACCTTC
CDR3: CASSEWAYGYTF

size: -
D: TRBD1
V: TRBV30
J: TRBJ1-2
DNA: TGTGCCAGCGAACCGGGACAGGGGGTCTATGGCTACACCTTC
CDR3: CASEPGQGVYGYTF

size: -
D: -
V: TRBV7-6
J: TRBJ1-1
DNA: TGTGCCAGCAGCCCCTTCAGCACAGGGAGCACTGAAGCTTTCTTT
CDR3: CASSPFSTGSTEAFF

size: -
D: -
V: TRBV5-6
J: TRBJ1-1
DNA: TGTGCCAGCAGCGTCCGTTCTCAGGACACTGAAGCTTTCTTT
CDR3: CASSVRSQDTEAFF

size: -
D: -
V: TRBV30
J: TRBJ2-1
DNA: TGTGCCTGGAGCAAGGGGGGCCGGGGGGTCCAGTTCTTC
CDR3: CAWSKGGRGVQFF

size: -
D: -
V: TRBV6-5
J: TRBJ2-1
DNA: TGTGCCAGCACCCATCAGACGGGAGACTACAATGAGCAGTTCTTC
CDR3: CASTHQTGDYNEQFF

size: -
D: TRBD1
V: TRBV5-1
J: TRBJ1-2
DNA: TGCGCCAGCAGCTTGGAGGGGACAGAGTATGGCTACACCTTC
CDR3: CASSLEGTEYGYTF

size: few
D: -
V: TRBV18
J: TRBJ2-3
DNA: TGTGCCAGCTCGCTCTCGGCGGCGGGGGATACGCAGTATTTT
CDR3: CASSLSAAGDTQYF

size: once
D: TRBD1
V: TRBV7-9
J: TRBJ2-5
DNA: TGTGCCAGCAGCCGGACAGGGGGTGAGACCCAGTACTTC
CDR3: CASSRTGGETQYF

size: few
D: -
V: TRBV4-1
J: TRBJ2-7
DNA: TGCGCCAGCAGCCAAGTGTATCCTAGTCCGGGGAGAGAGCAGTACTTC
CDR3: CASSQVYPSPGREQYF

size: -
D: TRBD1
V: TRBV23-1
J: TRBJ2-7
DNA: TGCGCCAGCAGTCCTCAATCTCTTAGGGGGACAGGGAGCTACGAGCAGTACTTC
CDR3: CASSPQSLRGTGSYEQYF

size: -
D: -
V: TRBV7-9
J: TRBJ1-1
DNA: TGTGCCAGCAGCGAACCCGGACGGGGAAACACTGAAGCTTTCTTT
CDR3: CASSEPGRGNTEAFF

size: -
D: TRBD1
V: TRBV2
J: TRBJ1-4
DNA: TGTGCCAGCAGTGGTTGGACAGGGGCCATGGGTGAAAAACTGTTTTTT
CDR3: CASSGWTGAMGEKLFF

size: -
D: TRBD1
V: TRBV5-1
J: TRBJ1-6
DNA: TGCGCCAGCAGCTTGGAGACAGGGGTCTATAATTCACCCCTCCACTTT
CDR3: CASSLETGVYNSPLHF

size: -
D: -
V: TRBV7-5
J: TRBJ2-7
DNA: TGTGCCAGAAGCCCCAATGGCCTTCCTTCCTACGAGCAGTACTTC
CDR3: CARSPNGLPSYEQYF

size: once
D: -
V: TRBV5-1
J: TRBJ1-1
DNA: TGCGCCAGCAGCTTCGGGAACACTGAAGCTTTCTTT
CDR3: CASSFGNTEAFF

size: -
D: -
V: TRBV11-3
J: TRBJ2-7
DNA: TGTGCCAGCAGCTTATGCAGGTCACTAGGTTGCTACGAGCAGTACTTC
CDR3: CASSLCRSLGCYEQYF

size: -
D: -
V: TRBV6-1
J: TRBJ2-1
DNA: TGTGCCAGCAGTGAACCCTGGGCCAACAATGAGCAGTTCTTC
CDR3: CASSEPWANNEQFF

size: -
D: -
V: TRBV4-1
J: TRBJ2-7
DNA: TGCGCCAGCAGCCAAAAGATGGGGGTGACGGGAGTCTCCTACGAGCAGTACTTC
CDR3: CASSQKMGVTGVSYEQYF

size: -
D: TRBD2
V: TRBV9
J: TRBJ2-7
DNA: TGTGCCAGCAGCGTTTCAAGCGGGGCGGGGTACGAGCAGTACTTC
CDR3: CASSVSSGAGYEQYF

size: -
D: TRBD1
V: TRBV5-1
J: TRBJ1-1
DNA: TGCGCCAGCAGCTGGGAACAGGGGGTCGGCACTGAAGCTTTCTTT
CDR3: CASSWEQGVGTEAFF

size: -
D: -
V: TRBV7-8
J: TRBJ2-7
DNA: TGTGCCAGCAGCCACTCAACGTACGAGCAGTACTTC
CDR3: CASSHSTYEQYF

size: -
D: TRBD1
V: TRBV5-1
J: TRBJ2-5
DNA: TGCGCCAGCAGCTTCCCCGGACAGGGAGTACAAGAGACCCAGTACTTC
CDR3: CASSFPGQGVQETQYF

size: -
D: -
V: TRBV5-6
J: TRBJ2-2
DNA: TGTGCCAGCAGCTTTACAGGGATGAACACCGGGGAGCTGTTTTTT
CDR3: CASSFTGMNTGELFF

size: -
D: -
V: TRBV6-5
J: TRBJ1-3
DNA: TGTGCCAGCAGTTACTCGACTCAAAGAGGAAACACCATATATTTT
CDR3: CASSYSTQRGNTIYF

size: -
D: TRBD1
V: TRBV5-1
J: TRBJ2-5
DNA: TGCGCCAGCAGCCGGACAGGGGAGGCGGGAGCCCAGTACTTC
CDR3: CASSRTGEAGAQYF

size: -
D: -
V: TRBV10-3
J: TRBJ2-2
DNA: TGTGCCATCAGGAGGACTGGCGGGGAGCTGTTTTTT
CDR3: CAIRRTGGELFF

size: -
D: -
V: TRBV7-9
J: TRBJ2-5
DNA: TGTGCCAGCAGCTCGTTCGGCGGGCAAGAGACCCAGTACTTC
CDR3: CASSSFGGQETQYF

size: -
D: -
V: TRBV4-1
J: TRBJ2-3
DNA: TGCGCCAGCAGCCCAGACAGTCGGGGTACGCAGTATTTT
CDR3: CASSPDSRGTQYF

size: -
D: -
V: TRBV27
J: TRBJ2-1
DNA: TGTGCCAGCAGTTTATGGTCCCGGAGGAATGAGCAGTTCTTC
CDR3: CASSLWSRRNEQFF

size: -
D: -
V: TRBV28
J: TRBJ2-1
DNA: TGTGCCAGCGCGAGACAGCTAGCCTACAATGAGCAGTTCTTC
CDR3: CASARQLAYNEQFF

size: -
D: -
V: TRBV18
J: TRBJ2-5
DNA: TGTGCCAGCTCACCTCCTCCTATCGAGACCCAGTACTTC
CDR3: CASSPPPIETQYF

size: once
D: -
V: TRBV7-8
J: TRBJ1-5
DNA: TGTGCCAGCAGCTTAGGGGGCCAGGGCGGAAGACCCCAGCATTTT
CDR3: CASSLGGQGGRPQHF

size: once
D: -
V: TRBV19
J: TRBJ1-2
DNA: TGTGCCAGTAGTGCACTACTTGGGGGGGATGGCTACACCTTC
CDR3: CASSALLGGDGYTF

size: -
D: -
V: TRBV7-9
J: TRBJ1-4
DNA: TGTGCCAGCAGCTCTTGGACTGCGGATGAAAAACTGTTTTTT
CDR3: CASSSWTADEKLFF

size: once
D: -
V: TRBV29-1
J: TRBJ2-2
DNA: TGCAGCGTTGAGACAGGTTCTAACACCGGGGAGCTGTTTTTT
CDR3: CSVETGSNTGELFF

size: -
D: -
V: TRBV6-1
J: TRBJ1-5
DNA: TGTGCCAGCAGTGGCTCCAGGCTCCCTCAATTAAATCAGCCCCAGCATTTT
CDR3: CASSGSRLPQLNQPQHF

size: -
D: TRBD2
V: TRBV5-6
J: TRBJ2-7
DNA: TGTGCCAGCAGCTTGCCGGGACTAGCGGGGAACGAGCAGTACTTC
CDR3: CASSLPGLAGNEQYF

size: -
D: TRBD2
V: TRBV10-3
J: TRBJ2-7
DNA: TGTGCCATCAGTGAGCGCGGGGGTTACTCCTACGAGCAGTACTTC
CDR3: CAISERGGYSYEQYF